This T cell receptor beta chain emerged from a study of blood T cell repertoires in COVID-19 (TCRdb year 2020). Describing the broader study: Samples covering the acute and convalescent phases of COVID-19 were provided by collaborators in the United States, Italy and Spain. The material from the prospective study consisted of cDNA or gDNA derived from T cells, B-cell-depleted T cells, or PBMCs. Subjects who had been exposed to COVID-19, were actively infected with it, or had recovered from it provided the deeply sampled blood TCRbeta repertoires that made up the dataset. The repertoires were made available in a free public database intended to serve as a resource for research on the immune response to SARS-CoV-2. Samples came from the ongoing ImmuneRACE study (first 160 participants) plus 1,254 subjects from 6 global collaborators. Nearly every sample came with metadata listing a de-identified subject ID, COVID-19 status, age in years and sex. Where available, HLA class I and class II types were obtained from metadata supplied by the sample provider rather than from assay-based typing. The research as a whole found: The quantity of clinical and demographic metadata differed by source and by participant and was supplied without curation.

Counted from cysteine to phenylalanine, this CDR3 has 14 amino acids. Left in the record is the CDR3 DNA by itself, 42 bases read in frame from the first base. CDR1 and CDR2 are read off the germline V gene as ENHRY and SYGVKD. The trim is 4 bases for V and 1 base for J, with a gap of 10 bases between the germline ends. At one collaborating source in Seattle, patients were enrolled during active infection and were followed longitudinally through the course of disease. Each collaborating institution followed its own protocols to collect whole blood in K2EDTA tubes. For TCRbeta analysis, collaborator samples were shipped as frozen whole blood, as isolated PBMCs, or as DNA extracted from either sample type. TCRbeta CDR3 regions were amplified from genomic DNA by means of the immunoSEQ Assay, a bias-controlled multiplex PCR. Turning to the authors' computational methods: Nucleated cell counts per sample were estimated from amplification of reference gene primers within the assay. Sequence reads were collapsed and filtered to measure the absolute abundance of every unique TCRbeta CDR3 rearrangement. For each sample, productive Simpson clonality was calculated as the square root of Simpson's diversity index across productive rearrangements. Entries here come from immuneACCESS through TCRdb and include only in-frame sequences with V and J called. Some clones fail to appear in such tables; in the studies checked, an unresolved V gene covers under half of the shortfall, and the cause of the remainder is unknown. V, J and clone size are those of that table, while D and trimming were read from the DNA. Here the sample has over 450,000 clones; approximately 92% occur a single time. Jointly, the top ten make up roughly 0.9% of the sample.

As for this clone: The antigen this receptor binds is unknown. Base quality data are lacking; no much larger clone is found one base away.

The sample taken for sequencing was peripheral blood. This receptor chain uses TRBV10-3 and TRBJ2-5, with a weak D call of TRBD1 (6 bases match). This TCR came from a man aged 18 to 30 with COVID-19, enrolled during active disease. The DNA reads TGTGCCATCAGTGTTTCGGACAGCCAAGAGACCCAGTACTTC. Its protein product is CAISVSDSQETQYF.